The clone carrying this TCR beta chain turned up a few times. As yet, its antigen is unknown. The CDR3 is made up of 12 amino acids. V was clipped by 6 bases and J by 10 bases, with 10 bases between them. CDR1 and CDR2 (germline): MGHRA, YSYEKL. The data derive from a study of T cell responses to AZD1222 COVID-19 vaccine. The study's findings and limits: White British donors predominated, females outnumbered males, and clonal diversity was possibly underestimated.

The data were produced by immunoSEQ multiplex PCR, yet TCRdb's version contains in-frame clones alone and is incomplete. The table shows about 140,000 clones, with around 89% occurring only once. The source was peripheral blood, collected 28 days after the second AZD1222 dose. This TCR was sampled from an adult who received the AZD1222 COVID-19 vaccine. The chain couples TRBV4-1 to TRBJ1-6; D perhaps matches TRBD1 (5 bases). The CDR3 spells CASRGRGSPLHF. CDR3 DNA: TGCGCCAGCAGGGGGCGAGGGTCACCCCTCCACTTT.